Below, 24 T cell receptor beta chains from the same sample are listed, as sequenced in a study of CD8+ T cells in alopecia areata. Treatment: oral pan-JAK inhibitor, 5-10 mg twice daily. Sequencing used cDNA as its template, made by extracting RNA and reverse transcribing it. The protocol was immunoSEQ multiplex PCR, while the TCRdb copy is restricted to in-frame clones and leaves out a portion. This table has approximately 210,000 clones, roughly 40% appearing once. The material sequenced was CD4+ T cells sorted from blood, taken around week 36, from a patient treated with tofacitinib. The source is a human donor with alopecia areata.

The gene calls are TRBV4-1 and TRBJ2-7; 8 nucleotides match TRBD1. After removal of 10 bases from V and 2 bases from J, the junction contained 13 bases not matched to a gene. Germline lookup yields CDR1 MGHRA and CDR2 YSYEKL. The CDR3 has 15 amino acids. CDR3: CATAVLRGPPYEQYF. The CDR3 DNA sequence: TGCGCCACCGCCGTCCTCAGGGGGCCCCCCTACGAGCAGTACTTC.

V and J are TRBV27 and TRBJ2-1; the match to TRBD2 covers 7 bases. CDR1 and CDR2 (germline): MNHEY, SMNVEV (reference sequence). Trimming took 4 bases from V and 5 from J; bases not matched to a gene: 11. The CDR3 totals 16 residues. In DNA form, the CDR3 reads TGTGCCAGCAGTTCCTGGCAGGGCGGGAGAGACAATGAGCAGTTCTTC. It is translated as CASSSWQGGRDNEQFF.

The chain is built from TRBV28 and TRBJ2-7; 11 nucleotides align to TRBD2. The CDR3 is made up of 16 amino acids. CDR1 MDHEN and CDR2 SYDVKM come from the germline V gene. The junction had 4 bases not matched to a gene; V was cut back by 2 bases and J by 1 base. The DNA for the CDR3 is TGTGCCAGCAGTTTACCCGGGACTAGCGGTTCCTACGAGCAGTACTTC. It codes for CASSLPGTSGSYEQYF.

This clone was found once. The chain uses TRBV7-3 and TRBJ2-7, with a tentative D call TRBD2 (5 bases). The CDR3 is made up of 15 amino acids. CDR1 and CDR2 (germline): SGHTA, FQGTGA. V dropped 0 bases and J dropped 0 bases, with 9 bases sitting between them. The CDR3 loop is CASSLTWTSSYEQYF. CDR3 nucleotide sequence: TGTGCCAGCAGCTTAACGTGGACTTCCTCCTACGAGCAGTACTTC.

CDR3 nucleotide sequence: TGTGCCAGCAGCCCGGGACTAGCGACCTACAATGAGCAGTTCTTC. It specifies CASSPGLATYNEQFF. The chain combines TRBV11-1 with TRBJ2-1; 10 bases fit TRBD2. Losses at the gene ends were 5 bases for V and 2 bases for J; bases not matched to a gene: 3. This CDR3 comprises 15 residues. Germline CDR1 reads SGHAT; CDR2 reads FQDESV (reference sequence).

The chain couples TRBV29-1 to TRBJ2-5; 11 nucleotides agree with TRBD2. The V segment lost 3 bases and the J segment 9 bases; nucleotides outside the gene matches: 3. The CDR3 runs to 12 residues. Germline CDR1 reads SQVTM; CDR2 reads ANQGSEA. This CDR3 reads CSVEGGLAAQYF. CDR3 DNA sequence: TGCAGCGTTGAGGGGGGACTAGCGGCCCAGTACTTC.

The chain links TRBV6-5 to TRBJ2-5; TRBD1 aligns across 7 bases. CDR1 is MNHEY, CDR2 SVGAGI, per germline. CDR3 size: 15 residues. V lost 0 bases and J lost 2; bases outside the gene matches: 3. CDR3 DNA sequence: TGTGCCAGCAGTTACTCAGGCAGGGGGCAAGAGACCCAGTACTTC. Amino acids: CASSYSGRGQETQYF.

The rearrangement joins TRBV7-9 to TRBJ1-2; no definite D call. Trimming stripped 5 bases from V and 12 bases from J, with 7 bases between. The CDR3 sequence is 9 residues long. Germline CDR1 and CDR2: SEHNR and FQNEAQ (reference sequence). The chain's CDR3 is CASSPIHTF. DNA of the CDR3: TGTGCCAGCAGCCCGATCCACACCTTC.

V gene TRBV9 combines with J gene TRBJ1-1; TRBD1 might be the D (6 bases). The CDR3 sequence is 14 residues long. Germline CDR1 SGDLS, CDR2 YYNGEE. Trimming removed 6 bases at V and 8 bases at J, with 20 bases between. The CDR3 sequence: CASTHKGEKDEAFF. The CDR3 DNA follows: TGTGCCAGCACCCATAAGGGGGAAAAAGACGAAGCTTTCTTT. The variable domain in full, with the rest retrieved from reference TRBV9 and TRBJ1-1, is DSGVTQTPKHLITATGQRVTLRCSPRSGDLSVYWYQQSLDQGLQFLIQYYNGEERAKGNILERFSAQQFPDLHSELNLSSLELGDSALYFCASTHKGEKDEAFFGQGTRLTVV.

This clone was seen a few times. CDR3 bases: TGCGCCAGCACCCAGGAACTAGCGAAACAAGAGACCCAGTACTTC. The encoded protein is CASTQELAKQETQYF. The rearrangement joins TRBV5-1 to TRBJ2-5; TRBD2 matches at 7 bases. This CDR3 is 15 amino acids long. Per germline, CDR1 SGHRS and CDR2 YFSETQ. The V segment lost 6 bases and the J segment 2 bases; nucleotides outside the gene matches: 10.

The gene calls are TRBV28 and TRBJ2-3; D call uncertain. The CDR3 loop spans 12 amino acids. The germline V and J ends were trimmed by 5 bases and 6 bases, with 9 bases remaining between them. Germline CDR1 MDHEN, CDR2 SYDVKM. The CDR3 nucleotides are TGTGCCAGCAGTGGCTTCGGCGATACGCAGTATTTT. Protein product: CASSGFGDTQYF. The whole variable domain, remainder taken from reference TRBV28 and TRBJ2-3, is DVKVTQSSRYLVKRTGEKVFLECVQDMDHENMFWYRQDPGLGLRLIYFSYDVKMKEKGDIPEGYSVSREKKERFSLILESASTNQTSMYLCASSGFGDTQYFGPGTRLTVL.

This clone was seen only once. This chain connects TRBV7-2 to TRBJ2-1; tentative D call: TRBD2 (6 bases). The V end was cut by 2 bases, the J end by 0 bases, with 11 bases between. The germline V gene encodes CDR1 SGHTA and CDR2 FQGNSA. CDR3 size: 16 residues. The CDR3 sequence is CASSLIGGASYNEQFF. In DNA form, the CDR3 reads TGTGCCAGCAGCTTAATCGGCGGGGCCTCCTACAATGAGCAGTTCTTC.

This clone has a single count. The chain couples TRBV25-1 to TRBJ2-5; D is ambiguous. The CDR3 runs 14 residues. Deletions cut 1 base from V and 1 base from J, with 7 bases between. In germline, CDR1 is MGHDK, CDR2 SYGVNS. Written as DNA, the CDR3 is TGTGCCAGCAGTGAATGGAACAGCCAAGAGACCCAGTACTTC. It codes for CASSEWNSQETQYF.

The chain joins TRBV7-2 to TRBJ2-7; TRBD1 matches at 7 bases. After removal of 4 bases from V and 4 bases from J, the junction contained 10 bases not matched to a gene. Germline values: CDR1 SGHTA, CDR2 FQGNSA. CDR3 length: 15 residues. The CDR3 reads CASSSSTGTQYEQYF. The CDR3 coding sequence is TGTGCCAGCAGCTCCTCGACAGGGACGCAATACGAGCAGTACTTC. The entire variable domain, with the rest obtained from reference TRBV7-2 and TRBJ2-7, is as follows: GAGVSQSPSNKVTEKGKDVELRCDPISGHTALYWYRQSLGQGLEFLIYFQGNSAPDKSGLPSDRFSAERTGGSVSTLTIQRTQQEDSAVYLCASSSSTGTQYEQYFGPGTRLTVT.

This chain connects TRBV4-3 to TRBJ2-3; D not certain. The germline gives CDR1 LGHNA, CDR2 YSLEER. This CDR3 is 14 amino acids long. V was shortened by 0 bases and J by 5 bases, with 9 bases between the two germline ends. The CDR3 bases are TGCGCCAGCAGCCAAGATCGGGTCATAGATACGCAGTATTTT. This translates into CASSQDRVIDTQYF.

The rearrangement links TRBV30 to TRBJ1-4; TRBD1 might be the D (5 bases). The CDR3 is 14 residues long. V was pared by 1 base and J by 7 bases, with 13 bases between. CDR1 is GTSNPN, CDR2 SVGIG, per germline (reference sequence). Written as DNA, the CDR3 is TGTGCCTGGAGTGCCGGGTCAGGGAGTGAAAAACTGTTTTTT. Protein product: CAWSAGSGSEKLFF.

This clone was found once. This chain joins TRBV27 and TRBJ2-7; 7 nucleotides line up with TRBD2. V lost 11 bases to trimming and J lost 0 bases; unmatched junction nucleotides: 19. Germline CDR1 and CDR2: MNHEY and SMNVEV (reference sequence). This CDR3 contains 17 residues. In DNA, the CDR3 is TGTGCCGGGGGGGATACAAGGCGGCGGAGGTCCTCCTACGAGCAGTACTTC. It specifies CAGGDTRRRRSSYEQYF.

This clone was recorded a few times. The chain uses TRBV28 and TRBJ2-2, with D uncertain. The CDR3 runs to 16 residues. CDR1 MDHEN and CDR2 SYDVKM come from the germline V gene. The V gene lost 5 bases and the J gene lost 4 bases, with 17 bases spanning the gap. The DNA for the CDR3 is TGTGCCAGCAGTCCCCTCCTAGACCGAGTCACCGGGGAGCTGTTTTTT. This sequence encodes CASSPLLDRVTGELFF. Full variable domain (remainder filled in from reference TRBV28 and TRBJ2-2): DVKVTQSSRYLVKRTGEKVFLECVQDMDHENMFWYRQDPGLGLRLIYFSYDVKMKEKGDIPEGYSVSREKKERFSLILESASTNQTSMYLCASSPLLDRVTGELFFGEGSRLTVL.

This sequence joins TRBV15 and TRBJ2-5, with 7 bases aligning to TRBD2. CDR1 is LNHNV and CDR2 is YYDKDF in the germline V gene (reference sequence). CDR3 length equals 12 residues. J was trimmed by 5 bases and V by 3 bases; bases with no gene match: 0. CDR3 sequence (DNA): TGTGCCACCAGCAGCGGGAGGGAGACCCAGTACTTC. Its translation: CATSSGRETQYF.

The chain's CDR3 is CSVGTGNTGELFF. CDR3 coding DNA: TGCAGCGTTGGGACAGGGAACACCGGGGAGCTGTTTTTT. V and J are TRBV29-1 and TRBJ2-2, with 7 bases aligning to TRBD1. V lost 4 bases, J lost 1 base, and 0 bases stayed unmatched. This CDR3 comprises 13 residues. Germline V gives CDR1 SQVTM, CDR2 ANQGSEA.

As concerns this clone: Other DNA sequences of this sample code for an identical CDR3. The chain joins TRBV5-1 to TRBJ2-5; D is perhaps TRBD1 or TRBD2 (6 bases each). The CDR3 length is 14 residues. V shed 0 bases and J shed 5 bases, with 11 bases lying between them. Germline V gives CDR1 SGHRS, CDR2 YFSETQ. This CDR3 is CASSLVGGAETQYF. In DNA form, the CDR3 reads TGCGCCAGCAGCTTGGTCGGGGGCGCCGAGACCCAGTACTTC.

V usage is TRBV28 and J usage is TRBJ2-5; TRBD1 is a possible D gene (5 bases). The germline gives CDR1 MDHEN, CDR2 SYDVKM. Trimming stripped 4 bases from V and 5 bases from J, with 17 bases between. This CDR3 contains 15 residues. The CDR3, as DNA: TGTGCCAGCAGTTCAGACAGATCCACCGGGGAGACCCAGTACTTC. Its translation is CASSSDRSTGETQYF.

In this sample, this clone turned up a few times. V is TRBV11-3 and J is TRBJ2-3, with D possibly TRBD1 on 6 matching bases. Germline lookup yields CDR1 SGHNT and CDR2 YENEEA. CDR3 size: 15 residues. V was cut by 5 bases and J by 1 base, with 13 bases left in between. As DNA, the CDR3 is TGTGCCAGCAGCCCCAACGGACAGCGCACAGATACGCAGTATTTT. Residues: CASSPNGQRTDTQYF.

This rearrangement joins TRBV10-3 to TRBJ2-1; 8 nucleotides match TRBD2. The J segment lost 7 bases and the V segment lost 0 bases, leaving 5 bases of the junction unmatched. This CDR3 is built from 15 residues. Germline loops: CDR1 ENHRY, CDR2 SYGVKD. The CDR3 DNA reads TGTGCCATCAGTGAGTCGGGATTAGCGGGAAATGAGCAGTTCTTC. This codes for CAISESGLAGNEQFF.